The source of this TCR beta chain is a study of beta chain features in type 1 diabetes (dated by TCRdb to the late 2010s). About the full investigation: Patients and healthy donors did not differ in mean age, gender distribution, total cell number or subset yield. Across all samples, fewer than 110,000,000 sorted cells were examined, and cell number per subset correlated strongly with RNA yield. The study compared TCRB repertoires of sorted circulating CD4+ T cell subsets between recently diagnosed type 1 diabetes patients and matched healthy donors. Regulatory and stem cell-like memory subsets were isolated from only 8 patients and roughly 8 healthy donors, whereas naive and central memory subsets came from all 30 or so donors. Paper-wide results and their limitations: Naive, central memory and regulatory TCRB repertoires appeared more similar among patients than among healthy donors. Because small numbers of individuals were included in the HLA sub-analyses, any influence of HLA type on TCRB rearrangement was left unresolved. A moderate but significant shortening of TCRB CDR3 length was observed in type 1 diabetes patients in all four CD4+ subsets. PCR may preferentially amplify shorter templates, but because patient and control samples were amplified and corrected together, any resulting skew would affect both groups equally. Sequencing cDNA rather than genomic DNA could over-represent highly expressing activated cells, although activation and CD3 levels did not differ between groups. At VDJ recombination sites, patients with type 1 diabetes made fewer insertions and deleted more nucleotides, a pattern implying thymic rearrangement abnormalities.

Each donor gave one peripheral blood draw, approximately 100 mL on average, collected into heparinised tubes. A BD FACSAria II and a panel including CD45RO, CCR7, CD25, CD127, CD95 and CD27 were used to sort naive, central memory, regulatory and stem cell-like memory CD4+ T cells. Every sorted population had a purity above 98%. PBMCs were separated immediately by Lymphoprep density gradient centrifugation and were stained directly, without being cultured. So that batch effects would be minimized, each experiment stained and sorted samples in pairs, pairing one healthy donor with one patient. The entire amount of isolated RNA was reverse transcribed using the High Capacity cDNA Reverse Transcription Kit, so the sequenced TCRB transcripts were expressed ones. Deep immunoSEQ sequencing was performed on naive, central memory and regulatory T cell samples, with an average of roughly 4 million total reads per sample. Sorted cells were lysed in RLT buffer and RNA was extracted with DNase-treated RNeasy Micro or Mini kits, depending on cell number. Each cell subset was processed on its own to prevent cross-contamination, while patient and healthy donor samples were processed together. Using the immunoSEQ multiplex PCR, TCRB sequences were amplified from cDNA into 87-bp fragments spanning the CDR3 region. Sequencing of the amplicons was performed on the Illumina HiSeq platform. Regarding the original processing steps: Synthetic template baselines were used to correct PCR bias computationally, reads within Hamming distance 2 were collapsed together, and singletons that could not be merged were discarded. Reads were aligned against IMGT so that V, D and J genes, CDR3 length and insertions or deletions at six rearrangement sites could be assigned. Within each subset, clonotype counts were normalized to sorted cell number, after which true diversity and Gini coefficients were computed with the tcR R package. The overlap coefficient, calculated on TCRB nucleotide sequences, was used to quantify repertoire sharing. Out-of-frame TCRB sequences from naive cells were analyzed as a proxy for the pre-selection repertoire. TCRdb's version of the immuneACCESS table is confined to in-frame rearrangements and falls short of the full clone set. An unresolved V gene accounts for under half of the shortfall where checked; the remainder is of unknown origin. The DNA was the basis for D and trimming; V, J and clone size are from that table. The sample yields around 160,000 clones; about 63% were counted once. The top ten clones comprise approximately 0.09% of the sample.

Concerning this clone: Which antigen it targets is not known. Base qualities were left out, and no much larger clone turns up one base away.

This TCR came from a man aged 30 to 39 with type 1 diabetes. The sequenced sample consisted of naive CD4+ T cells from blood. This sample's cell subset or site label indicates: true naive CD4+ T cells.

Read as DNA, the sequence is TGTGCCAGCAGGATGACAGGGGGCTACGAGCAGTACTTC. Its translation reads: CASRMTGGYEQYF. The sequence joins TRBV7-8 to TRBJ2-7; TRBD1 matches 9 bases in the middle. From a lookup of the germline V gene, CDR1 and CDR2 are SGHVS and FQNEAQ. The CDR3 runs 13 amino acids, cysteine and phenylalanine included. Only the CDR3 part of the read is kept: 39 bases, read in frame from the first base. Ends trimmed: V by 6 bases, J by 3 bases; bases unmatched to a gene: 3.